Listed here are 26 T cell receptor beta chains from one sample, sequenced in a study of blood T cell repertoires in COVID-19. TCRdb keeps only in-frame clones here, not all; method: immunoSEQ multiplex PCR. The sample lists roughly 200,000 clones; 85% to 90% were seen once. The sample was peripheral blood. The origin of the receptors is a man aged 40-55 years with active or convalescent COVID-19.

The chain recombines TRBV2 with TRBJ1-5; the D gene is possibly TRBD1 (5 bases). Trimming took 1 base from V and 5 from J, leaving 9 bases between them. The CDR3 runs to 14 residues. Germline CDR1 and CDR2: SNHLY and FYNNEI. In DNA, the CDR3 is TGTGCCAGCAGTGAAGGGACATCTTATCAGCCCCAGCATTTT. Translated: CASSEGTSYQPQHF.

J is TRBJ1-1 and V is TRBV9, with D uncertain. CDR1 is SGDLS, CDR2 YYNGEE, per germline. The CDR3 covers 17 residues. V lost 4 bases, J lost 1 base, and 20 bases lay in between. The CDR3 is CASSSLSGRRRNTEAFF. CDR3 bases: TGTGCCAGCAGCTCACTTTCGGGGAGGCGCCGGAACACTGAAGCTTTCTTT.

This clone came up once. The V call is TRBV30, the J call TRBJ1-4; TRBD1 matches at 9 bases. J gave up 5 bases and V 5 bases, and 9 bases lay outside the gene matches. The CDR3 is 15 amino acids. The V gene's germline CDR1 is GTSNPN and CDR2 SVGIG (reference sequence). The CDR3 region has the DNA TGTGCCTGGGGATGGACAGGGGATCGGAATGAAAAACTGTTTTTT. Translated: CAWGWTGDRNEKLFF.

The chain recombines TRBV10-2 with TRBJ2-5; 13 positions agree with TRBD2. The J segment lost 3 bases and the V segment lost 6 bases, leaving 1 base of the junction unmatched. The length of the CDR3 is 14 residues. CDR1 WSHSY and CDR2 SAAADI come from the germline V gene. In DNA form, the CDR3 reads TGCGCCAGCAGCGGGACTAGCGGGGAAGAGACCCAGTACTTC. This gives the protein CASSGTSGEETQYF.

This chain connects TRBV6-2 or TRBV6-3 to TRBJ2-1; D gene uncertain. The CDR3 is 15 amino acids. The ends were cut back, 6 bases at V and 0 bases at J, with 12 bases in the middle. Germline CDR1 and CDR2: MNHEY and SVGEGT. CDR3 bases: TGTGCCAGCAGCCTTCTCCCTAGCTCCTACAATGAGCAGTTCTTC. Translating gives CASSLLPSSYNEQFF.

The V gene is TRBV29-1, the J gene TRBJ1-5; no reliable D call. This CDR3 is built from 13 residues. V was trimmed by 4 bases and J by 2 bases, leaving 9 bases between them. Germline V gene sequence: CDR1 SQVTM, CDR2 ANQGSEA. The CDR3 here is CSVASGGNQPQHF. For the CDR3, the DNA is TGCAGCGTTGCCTCCGGGGGCAATCAGCCCCAGCATTTT.

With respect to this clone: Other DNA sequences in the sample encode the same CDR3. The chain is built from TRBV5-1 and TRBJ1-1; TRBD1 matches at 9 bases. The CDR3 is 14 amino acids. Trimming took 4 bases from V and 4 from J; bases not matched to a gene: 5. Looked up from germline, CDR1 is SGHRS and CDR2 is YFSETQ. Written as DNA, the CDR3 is TGCGCCAGCAGCGCGGGACAGGGTGGCACTGAAGCTTTCTTT. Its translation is CASSAGQGGTEAFF.

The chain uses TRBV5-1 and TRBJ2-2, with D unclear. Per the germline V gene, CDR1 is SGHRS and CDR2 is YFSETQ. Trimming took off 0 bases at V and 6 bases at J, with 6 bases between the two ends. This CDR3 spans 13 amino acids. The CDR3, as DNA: TGCGCCAGCAGCTTGGTTTCGTCCGGGGAGCTGTTTTTT. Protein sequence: CASSLVSSGELFF.

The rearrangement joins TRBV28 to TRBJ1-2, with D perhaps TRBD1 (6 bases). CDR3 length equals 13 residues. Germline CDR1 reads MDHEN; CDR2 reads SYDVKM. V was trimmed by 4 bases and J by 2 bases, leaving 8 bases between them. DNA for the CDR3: TGTGCCAGCAGTTGGGACAAGAACTATGGCTACACCTTC. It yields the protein CASSWDKNYGYTF.

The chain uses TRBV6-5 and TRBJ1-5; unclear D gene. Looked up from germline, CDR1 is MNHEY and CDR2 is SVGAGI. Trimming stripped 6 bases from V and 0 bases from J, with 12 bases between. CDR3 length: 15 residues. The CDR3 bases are TGTGCCAGCAGGGTTGAGAACCATAGCAATCAGCCCCAGCATTTT. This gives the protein CASRVENHSNQPQHF.

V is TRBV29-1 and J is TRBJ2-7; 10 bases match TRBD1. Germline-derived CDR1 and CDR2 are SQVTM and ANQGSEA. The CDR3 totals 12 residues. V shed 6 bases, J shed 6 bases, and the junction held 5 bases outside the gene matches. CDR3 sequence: CSVGTGVGEQYF. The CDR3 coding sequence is TGCAGCGTCGGGACAGGGGTGGGCGAGCAGTACTTC.

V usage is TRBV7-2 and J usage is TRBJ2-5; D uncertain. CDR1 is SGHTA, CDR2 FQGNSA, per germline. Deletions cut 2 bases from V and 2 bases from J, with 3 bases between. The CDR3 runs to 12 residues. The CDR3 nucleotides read TGTGCCAGCAGCTTAATACAAGAGACCCAGTACTTC. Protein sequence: CASSLIQETQYF.

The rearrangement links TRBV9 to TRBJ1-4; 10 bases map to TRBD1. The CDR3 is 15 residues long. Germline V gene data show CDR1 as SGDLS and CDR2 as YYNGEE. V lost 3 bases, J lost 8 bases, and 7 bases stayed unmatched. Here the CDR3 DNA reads TGTGCCAGCAGCGCCCGACAGGGGGCTGGGGAAAAACTGTTTTTT. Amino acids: CASSARQGAGEKLFF.

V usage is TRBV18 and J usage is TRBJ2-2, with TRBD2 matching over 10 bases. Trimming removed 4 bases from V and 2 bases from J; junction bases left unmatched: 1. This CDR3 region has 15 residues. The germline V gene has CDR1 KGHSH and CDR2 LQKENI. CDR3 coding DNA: TGTGCCAGCTCACGGACTAGCGGCAACACCGGGGAGCTGTTTTTT. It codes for CASSRTSGNTGELFF.

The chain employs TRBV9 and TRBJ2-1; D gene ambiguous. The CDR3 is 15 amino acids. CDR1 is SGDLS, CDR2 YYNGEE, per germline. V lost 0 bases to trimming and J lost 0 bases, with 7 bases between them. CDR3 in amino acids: CASSVGSLSYNEQFF. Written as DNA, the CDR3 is TGTGCCAGCAGCGTAGGCAGTCTCTCCTACAATGAGCAGTTCTTC.

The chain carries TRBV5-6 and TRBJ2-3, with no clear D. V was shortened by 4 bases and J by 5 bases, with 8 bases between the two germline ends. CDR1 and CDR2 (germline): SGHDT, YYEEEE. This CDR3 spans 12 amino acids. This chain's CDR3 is CASSTWLDTQYF. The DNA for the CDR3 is TGTGCCAGCAGCACCTGGCTAGATACGCAGTATTTT.

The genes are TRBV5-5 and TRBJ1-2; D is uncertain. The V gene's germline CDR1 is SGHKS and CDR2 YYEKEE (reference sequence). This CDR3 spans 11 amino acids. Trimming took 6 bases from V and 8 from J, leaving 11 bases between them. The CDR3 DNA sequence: TGTGCCAGCACCGCGGTTGGCGGCTACACCTTC. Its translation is CASTAVGGYTF.

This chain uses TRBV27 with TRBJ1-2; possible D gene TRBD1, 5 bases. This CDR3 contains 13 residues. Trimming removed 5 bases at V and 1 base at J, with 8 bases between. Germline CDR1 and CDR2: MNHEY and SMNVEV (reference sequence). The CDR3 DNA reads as TGTGCCAGCAGTGCGGGGGTTAACTATGGCTACACCTTC. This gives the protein CASSAGVNYGYTF.

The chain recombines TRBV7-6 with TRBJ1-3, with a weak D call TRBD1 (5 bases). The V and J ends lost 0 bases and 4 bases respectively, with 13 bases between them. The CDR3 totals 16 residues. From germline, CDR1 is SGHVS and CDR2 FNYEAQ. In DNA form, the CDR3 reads TGTGCCAGCAGCTTAGCGTGGGGGGGAGACGGAAACACCATATATTTT. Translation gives CASSLAWGGDGNTIYF.

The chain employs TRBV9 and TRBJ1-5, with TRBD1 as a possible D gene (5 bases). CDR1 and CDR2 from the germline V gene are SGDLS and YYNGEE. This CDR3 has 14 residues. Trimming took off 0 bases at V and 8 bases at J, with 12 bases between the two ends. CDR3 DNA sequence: TGTGCCAGCAGCGTAGGAGGGGCGGGAAAGCCCCAGCATTTT. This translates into CASSVGGAGKPQHF.

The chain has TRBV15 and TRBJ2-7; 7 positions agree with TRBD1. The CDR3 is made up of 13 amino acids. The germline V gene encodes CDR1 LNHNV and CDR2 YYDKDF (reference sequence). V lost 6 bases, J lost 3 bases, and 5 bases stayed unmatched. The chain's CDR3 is CATRSGGGYEQYF. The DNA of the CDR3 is TGTGCCACCAGGTCAGGGGGTGGCTACGAGCAGTACTTC.

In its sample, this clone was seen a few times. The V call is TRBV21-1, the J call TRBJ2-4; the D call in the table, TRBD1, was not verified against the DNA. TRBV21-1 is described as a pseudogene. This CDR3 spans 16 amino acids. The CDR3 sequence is CASSKAPQWAKNIQYF. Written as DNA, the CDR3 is TGTGCCAGCAGCAAAGCCCCCCAGTGGGCCAAAAACATTCAGTACTTC.

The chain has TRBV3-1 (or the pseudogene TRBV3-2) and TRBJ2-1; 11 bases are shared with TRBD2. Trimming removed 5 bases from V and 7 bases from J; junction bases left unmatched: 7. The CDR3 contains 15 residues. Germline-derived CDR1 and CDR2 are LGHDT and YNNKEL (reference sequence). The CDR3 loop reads CASSTLAGGWNEQFF. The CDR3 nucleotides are TGTGCCAGCAGCACTCTAGCGGGGGGTTGGAATGAGCAGTTCTTC.

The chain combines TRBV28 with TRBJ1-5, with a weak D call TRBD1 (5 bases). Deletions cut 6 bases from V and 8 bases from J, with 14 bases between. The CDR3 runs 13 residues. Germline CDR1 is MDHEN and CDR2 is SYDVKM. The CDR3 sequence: CASRGQGGEPQHF. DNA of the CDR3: TGTGCCAGCAGGGGGCAGGGAGGTGAGCCCCAGCATTTT. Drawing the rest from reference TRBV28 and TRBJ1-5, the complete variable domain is DVKVTQSSRYLVKRTGEKVFLECVQDMDHENMFWYRQDPGLGLRLIYFSYDVKMKEKGDIPEGYSVSREKKERFSLILESASTNQTSMYLCASRGQGGEPQHFGDGTRLSIL.

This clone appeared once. CDR3 sequence (DNA): TGTGCCAGCACCCCCGGGGATGAGCAGTTCTTC. The encoded protein is CASTPGDEQFF. The V gene is TRBV3-1 (or the pseudogene TRBV3-2), the J gene TRBJ2-1; D is possibly TRBD2 (5 bases). CDR3 size: 11 residues. In germline, CDR1 is LGHDT, CDR2 YNNKEL (reference sequence). Trimming removed 7 bases from V and 8 bases from J, with 9 bases in between.

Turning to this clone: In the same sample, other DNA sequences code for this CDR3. CDR3 bases: TGTGCCAGCTCACCCACTAATCGACCGAACACTGAAGCTTTCTTT. Amino acids: CASSPTNRPNTEAFF. The J gene is TRBJ1-1, the V gene TRBV18; unclear D gene. V shed 3 bases and J shed 1 base, with 12 bases lying between them. This CDR3 has 15 amino acids. CDR1 and CDR2 (germline): KGHSH, LQKENI.